The next 7 T cell receptor beta chains were all read from a single sample in a study of blood T cell repertoires in COVID-19. Here immunoSEQ multiplex PCR was the method, and the copy in TCRdb shows in-frame clones only, minus some. The sample yields roughly 69,000 clones, about 88% seen once. The sequenced material came from peripheral blood. The source is a human donor in a cohort sampled during active COVID-19.

This chain connects TRBV4-1 to TRBJ2-5; D uncertain. In germline, CDR1 is MGHRA, CDR2 YSYEKL. Trimming removed 1 base at V and 5 bases at J, with 17 bases between. The CDR3 extends over 16 amino acids. The CDR3 here is CASSQASSFSRETQYF. CDR3 DNA: TGCGCCAGCAGCCAAGCCTCCTCTTTTTCCAGGGAGACCCAGTACTTC.

This clone was observed once. This rearrangement joins TRBV21-1 to TRBJ2-2; no DNA check was done on the table's D call, TRBD2. TRBV21-1 is a known pseudogene. The CDR3 loop spans 19 amino acids. Here the CDR3 reads CASSKASRTSGSFTGELFF. The CDR3 nucleotides read TGTGCCAGCAGCAAAGCTTCCCGGACTAGCGGGAGTTTCACCGGGGAGCTGTTTTTT.

The V call is TRBV7-9, the J call TRBJ1-1; possible D gene TRBD1, 5 bases. The CDR3 contains 15 residues. Per germline, CDR1 SEHNR and CDR2 FQNEAQ (reference sequence). V dropped 3 bases and J dropped 0 bases, with 11 bases sitting between them. The CDR3 nucleotides read TGTGCCAGCAGCTTGGGCAGGGCCATGAACACTGAAGCTTTCTTT. Its translation is CASSLGRAMNTEAFF.

The chain recombines TRBV2 with TRBJ2-1, with a tentative D call TRBD2 (5 bases). Germline CDR1 and CDR2: SNHLY and FYNNEI. There are 15 residues in the CDR3. V was shortened by 6 bases and J by 6 bases, with 18 bases between the two germline ends. The CDR3 reads CASRDVGNSGNEQFF. The DNA for the CDR3 is TGTGCCAGCAGAGACGTCGGGAATAGTGGCAATGAGCAGTTCTTC. Variable domain in full (rest from reference TRBV2 and TRBJ2-1): EPEVTQTPSHQVTQMGQEVILRCVPISNHLYFYWYRQILGQKVEFLVSFYNNEISEKSEIFDDQFSVERPDGSNFTLKIRSTKLEDSAMYFCASRDVGNSGNEQFFGPGTRLTVL.

The chain has TRBV5-1 and TRBJ1-2, with D possibly TRBD1 on 6 matching bases. CDR1 and CDR2 (germline): SGHRS, YFSETQ. With 2 bases removed from V and 5 bases from J, the gap between germline ends came to 19 bases. This CDR3 has 16 residues. Written as DNA, the CDR3 is TGCGCCAGCAGCTTAACGACAGGCACTATCCAATATGGCTACACCTTC. Translating it yields CASSLTTGTIQYGYTF.

The chain employs TRBV6-1 and TRBJ1-2, with 7 bases lining up with TRBD1. The J segment lost 0 bases and the V segment lost 3 bases, leaving 4 bases of the junction unmatched. This CDR3 is built from 15 residues. Germline V gives CDR1 MNHNS, CDR2 SASEGT. The CDR3 nucleotides are TGTGCCAGCAGTGACCCAGGGACAGCTAACTATGGCTACACCTTC. As protein: CASSDPGTANYGYTF.

The chain combines TRBV23-1 with TRBJ2-1; weak D call: TRBD1 (5 bases). TRBV23-1 is recorded as an ORF, its role being uncertain. Between the trimmed V and J ends, which lost 7 bases and 5 bases, there was a span of 15 bases. The CDR3 consists of 14 residues. CDR3: CASKGPTSDNEQFF. CDR3 nucleotide sequence: TGCGCCAGCAAGGGGCCAACCAGCGACAATGAGCAGTTCTTC.